This is a list of T cell receptor beta chains from one sample in a study of identical twins. One entry per CDR3 protein results from TCRdb running MiXCR on the 5' RACE reads. The sample consists of some 300,000 distinct CDR3 sequences, 9% to 15% of them appearing once. Separately, the same data were catalogued under a study of yellow fever vaccine responses in identical twins.

Sequencing was carried out using CD8+ T cells sorted from blood. These receptors originate from a young woman in good health. The CDR3 runs from the conserved cysteine through the conserved F or W. The order of the fields is clone size, D gene, V gene, J gene, CDR3 DNA, CDR3 protein. A D gene is named only where the DNA matches it firmly. Size is stated for part of the rows, as once, few or many counts, or as a class when the clone is expanded.

clone_size: few
d_call: .
v_call: TRBV11-2
j_call: TRBJ2-1
cdr3_nt: TGTGCCAGCAGCTTCGGGCTAGAGGACTACAATGAGCAGTTCTTC
cdr3_aa: CASSFGLEDYNEQFF

clone_size: .
d_call: TRBD2
v_call: TRBV28
j_call: TRBJ2-1
cdr3_nt: TGTGCCAGCAGTTTCGTGACTAGCGGGAGGGAAGGGTACAATGAGCAGTTCTTC
cdr3_aa: CASSFVTSGREGYNEQFF

clone_size: .
d_call: .
v_call: TRBV12-3/TRBV12-4
j_call: TRBJ2-4
cdr3_nt: TGTGCCAGCAGCTCTATGGCAGGTTCAGCCAAAAACATTCAGTACTTC
cdr3_aa: CASSSMAGSAKNIQYF

clone_size: .
d_call: TRBD1
v_call: TRBV6-1
j_call: TRBJ2-5
cdr3_nt: TGTGCCAGCAGTGTTCAACAGGGGGCCGGAGAGACCCAGTACTTC
cdr3_aa: CASSVQQGAGETQYF

clone_size: few
d_call: TRBD1
v_call: TRBV7-9
j_call: TRBJ1-6
cdr3_nt: TGTGCCAGCAGCTCTCCAGACAGGGGGCGTTCACCCCTCCACTTT
cdr3_aa: CASSSPDRGRSPLHF

clone_size: .
d_call: .
v_call: TRBV20-1
j_call: TRBJ1-1
cdr3_nt: TGCAGTGCTACGGGACCGCAGCTCACTGAAGCTTTCTTT
cdr3_aa: CSATGPQLTEAFF

clone_size: .
d_call: .
v_call: TRBV14
j_call: TRBJ2-2
cdr3_nt: TGTGCCAGCAGCCAACGGGGGGCGACTGGCGGGGAGCTGTTTTTT
cdr3_aa: CASSQRGATGGELFF

clone_size: few
d_call: .
v_call: TRBV15
j_call: TRBJ1-1
cdr3_nt: TGTGCCACCAGCAGAGCCACAGGTGATAACACTGAAGCTTTCTTT
cdr3_aa: CATSRATGDNTEAFF

clone_size: .
d_call: TRBD1
v_call: TRBV28
j_call: TRBJ1-2
cdr3_nt: TGTGCCAGCAGTTTTTTGAAGGGCAGGGGGCTCAACTATGGCTACACCTTC
cdr3_aa: CASSFLKGRGLNYGYTF

clone_size: many
d_call: .
v_call: TRBV7-8
j_call: TRBJ1-1
cdr3_nt: TGTGCCAGCAGCTTAGCCAGGTTACTGAACACTGAAGCTTTCTTT
cdr3_aa: CASSLARLLNTEAFF

clone_size: many
d_call: TRBD1
v_call: TRBV7-9
j_call: TRBJ2-1
cdr3_nt: TGTGCCAGCAGCCCAACCTTGGGACAGGAGAACTACAATGAGCAGTTCTTC
cdr3_aa: CASSPTLGQENYNEQFF

clone_size: few
d_call: .
v_call: TRBV3-1
j_call: TRBJ2-7
cdr3_nt: TGTGCCAGCAGCCAAGATAGGGACTACGAGCAGTACTTC
cdr3_aa: CASSQDRDYEQYF

clone_size: few
d_call: .
v_call: TRBV7-8
j_call: TRBJ2-1
cdr3_nt: TGTGCCAGCAGCTTCGGGACCGGAGTCCATGAGCAGTTCTTC
cdr3_aa: CASSFGTGVHEQFF

clone_size: many
d_call: .
v_call: TRBV12-3/TRBV12-4
j_call: TRBJ1-1
cdr3_nt: TGTGCCAGCAGTTTACCAGGTGTTCGTTGGGCTTTCTTT
cdr3_aa: CASSLPGVRWAFF

clone_size: few
d_call: TRBD1
v_call: TRBV6-1
j_call: TRBJ2-1
cdr3_nt: TGTGCCAGCCAAGGACAGGGTAGGAATGAGCAGTTCTTC
cdr3_aa: CASQGQGRNEQFF

clone_size: few
d_call: .
v_call: TRBV12-3/TRBV12-4
j_call: TRBJ2-3
cdr3_nt: TGTGCCAGCAGTTATCAGCATAGCACAGATACGCAGTATTTT
cdr3_aa: CASSYQHSTDTQYF

clone_size: .
d_call: TRBD1
v_call: TRBV12-3/TRBV12-4
j_call: TRBJ2-1
cdr3_nt: TGTGCCAGCAAAGAAGGGACAGGATGGGGGCAGTTCTTC
cdr3_aa: CASKEGTGWGQFF

clone_size: .
d_call: TRBD1
v_call: TRBV7-9
j_call: TRBJ2-3
cdr3_nt: TGTGCCAGCAGCTACGGACAGGGAGTAGATACGCAGTATTTT
cdr3_aa: CASSYGQGVDTQYF

clone_size: few
d_call: .
v_call: TRBV15
j_call: TRBJ2-2
cdr3_nt: TGTGCCACCAGCAGAGTCACTGGGGAGCTGTTTTTT
cdr3_aa: CATSRVTGELFF

clone_size: .
d_call: .
v_call: TRBV25-1
j_call: TRBJ1-5
cdr3_nt: TGTGCCAGCAGTTCAGGGGCTCAGCCCCAGCATTTT
cdr3_aa: CASSSGAQPQHF

clone_size: few
d_call: TRBD2
v_call: TRBV2
j_call: TRBJ2-7
cdr3_nt: TGTGCCAGCAGGAGTATTGGCGGGAGTTTCTTCGAGCAGTACTTC
cdr3_aa: CASRSIGGSFFEQYF

clone_size: once
d_call: .
v_call: TRBV4-2
j_call: TRBJ2-2
cdr3_nt: TGTGCCAGGAGCTCTGGGGGGTTCTCCGGGGAGCTGTTTTTT
cdr3_aa: CARSSGGFSGELFF

clone_size: many
d_call: .
v_call: TRBV6-4
j_call: TRBJ1-1
cdr3_nt: TGTGCCAGCAGTGACTCTATGAACACTGAAGCTTTCTTT
cdr3_aa: CASSDSMNTEAFF

clone_size: many
d_call: .
v_call: TRBV12-3/TRBV12-4
j_call: TRBJ2-2
cdr3_nt: TGTGCCAGCAGTTTCCTGACTCCGAACACCGGGGAGCTGTTTTTT
cdr3_aa: CASSFLTPNTGELFF

clone_size: many
d_call: TRBD1
v_call: TRBV6-1
j_call: TRBJ2-1
cdr3_nt: TGTGCCAGCAGTAGGGACAGGGTTTACGATGAGCAGTTCTTC
cdr3_aa: CASSRDRVYDEQFF

clone_size: few
d_call: .
v_call: TRBV11-2
j_call: TRBJ2-5
cdr3_nt: TGTGCCAGCAGCTTAGTATGGGACACTGAGACCCAGTACTTC
cdr3_aa: CASSLVWDTETQYF

clone_size: few
d_call: TRBD1
v_call: TRBV27
j_call: TRBJ2-1
cdr3_nt: TGTGCCAGCAGTTCCCACTCTTGGACAGGGGGCAATGAGCAGTTCTTC
cdr3_aa: CASSSHSWTGGNEQFF

clone_size: few
d_call: TRBD2
v_call: TRBV19
j_call: TRBJ2-3
cdr3_nt: TGTGCCAGTAGTCTTCCAATCGACAGCGGGACTAGCACAGATACGCAGTATTTT
cdr3_aa: CASSLPIDSGTSTDTQYF

clone_size: few
d_call: TRBD1
v_call: TRBV7-9
j_call: TRBJ2-7
cdr3_nt: TGTGCCAGCAGCCAAAAGAGGGACAGGGCCACCTACGAGCAGTACTTC
cdr3_aa: CASSQKRDRATYEQYF

clone_size: many
d_call: TRBD2
v_call: TRBV12-3/TRBV12-4
j_call: TRBJ2-7
cdr3_nt: TGTGCCAGCAGTCGGCCGGGACTAGCATTCTACGAGCAGTACTTC
cdr3_aa: CASSRPGLAFYEQYF

clone_size: .
d_call: TRBD2
v_call: TRBV27
j_call: TRBJ2-1
cdr3_nt: TGTGCCAGCAGTTTACAAACCCCGCGACTAGCGTTGGATGAGCAGTTCTTC
cdr3_aa: CASSLQTPRLALDEQFF

clone_size: many
d_call: .
v_call: TRBV12-3/TRBV12-4
j_call: TRBJ2-1
cdr3_nt: TGTGCCAGCAGTCCAGGGACGGATGAGCAGTTCTTC
cdr3_aa: CASSPGTDEQFF

clone_size: few
d_call: TRBD2
v_call: TRBV29-1
j_call: TRBJ2-3
cdr3_nt: TGCAGCGTTGGACAGATGGGTCTAGCGGGAAGTAGAACAGATACGCAGTATTTT
cdr3_aa: CSVGQMGLAGSRTDTQYF

clone_size: few
d_call: .
v_call: TRBV6-5
j_call: TRBJ2-3
cdr3_nt: TGTGCCGTCAACGGGGAGAGTGCTACGCAGTATTTT
cdr3_aa: CAVNGESATQYF

clone_size: .
d_call: .
v_call: TRBV12-3/TRBV12-4
j_call: TRBJ2-1
cdr3_nt: TGTGCCAGCAGTTTAGTGGGCGGGGTTGGGCGAAATGAGCAGTTCTTC
cdr3_aa: CASSLVGGVGRNEQFF

clone_size: few
d_call: .
v_call: TRBV7-9
j_call: TRBJ2-5
cdr3_nt: TGTGCCAGCAGCGCACATTTACAGAGGATAGAGACCCAGTACTTC
cdr3_aa: CASSAHLQRIETQYF

clone_size: .
d_call: TRBD2
v_call: TRBV12-3/TRBV12-4
j_call: TRBJ2-5
cdr3_nt: TGTGCCAGCAGTCACCCACTAGCGGGAGAAAAGACCCAGTACTTC
cdr3_aa: CASSHPLAGEKTQYF

clone_size: .
d_call: TRBD1
v_call: TRBV11-2
j_call: TRBJ1-5
cdr3_nt: TGTGCCAGCAGCTTGGGACAGTTAGGTCAGCCCCAGCATTTT
cdr3_aa: CASSLGQLGQPQHF

clone_size: few
d_call: .
v_call: TRBV29-1
j_call: TRBJ1-4
cdr3_nt: TGCAGCGTTGGGGGATCCTCTAATGAAAAACTGTTTTTT
cdr3_aa: CSVGGSSNEKLFF

clone_size: few
d_call: .
v_call: TRBV20-1
j_call: TRBJ2-1
cdr3_nt: TGCAGTGCTAGATCGGACTCACAGCAGTTCTTC
cdr3_aa: CSARSDSQQFF

clone_size: few
d_call: TRBD2
v_call: TRBV29-1
j_call: TRBJ2-5
cdr3_nt: TGCAGCGTTGCTAGCGGGGAAATAGGAAAGACCCAGTACTTC
cdr3_aa: CSVASGEIGKTQYF

clone_size: .
d_call: .
v_call: TRBV11-1
j_call: TRBJ2-7
cdr3_nt: TGTGCCAGCAGCTTACCAGGGCGAGAGCAGTACTTC
cdr3_aa: CASSLPGREQYF

clone_size: .
d_call: .
v_call: TRBV11-1
j_call: TRBJ2-5
cdr3_nt: TGTGCCAGCACCTCTTCCTTTCCAGGGATACAAGAGACCCAGTACTTC
cdr3_aa: CASTSSFPGIQETQYF

clone_size: few
d_call: TRBD1
v_call: TRBV13
j_call: TRBJ1-1
cdr3_nt: TGTGCCAGCAGCTTGAGACAGGGTGGCGGCACTGAAGCTTTCTTT
cdr3_aa: CASSLRQGGGTEAFF